The rows below give T cell receptor beta chains drawn from one sample of a study of metastatic and nonmetastatic thyroid tumors. TCRdb reprocessed the PCR reads via MiXCR. The table shows roughly 19,000 clones, with 22% occurring only once. The sample consisted of tumor tissue. Receptors were obtained from a male donor with papillary thyroid cancer or a benign thyroid nodule (not recorded which). Some clones in this sample may be carry-over from other donors' samples. CDR3s include the opening cysteine and the closing phenylalanine or tryptophan. The D gene is left open where the match is weak. Not all rows give a size; the values are once, few, many and, for expanded clones, a class.

many,TRBJ2-1,NA,TRBV4-2,TGTGCCAGCAGCCAAGATCCAGGGCCCTACAATGAGCAGTTCTTC,CASSQDPGPYNEQFF
many,TRBJ2-4,NA,TRBV6-5,TGTGCCAGCAGTTACGACGCCCTAGCCAAAAACATTCAGTACTTC,CASSYDALAKNIQYF
many,TRBJ1-5,NA,TRBV12-3/TRBV12-4,TGTGCCAGCAGTTTCGGCGGACAGCCCCAGCATTTT,CASSFGGQPQHF
medium-sized,TRBJ1-2,TRBD1,TRBV12-3/TRBV12-4,TGTGCCAGCAGCCTTGAACAGGGGGCGGGTTATGGCTACACCTTC,CASSLEQGAGYGYTF
NA,TRBJ1-2,NA,TRBV18,TGTGCCAGCTCACCACCGGAAAGGACAAGCTACACCTTC,CASSPPERTSYTF
many,TRBJ2-3,NA,TRBV28,TGTGCCAGCAGTTTATTAGCCCCAGATACGCAGTATTTT,CASSLLAPDTQYF
NA,TRBJ1-5,NA,TRBV20-1,TGCAGTGCTAGTGGAGGTAGTCAGCCCCAGCATTTT,CSASGGSQPQHF
NA,TRBJ2-2,NA,TRBV11-1,TGTGCCAGCAGCTTAGTTTTACTAGCTTCCACCGGGGAGCTGTTTTTT,CASSLVLLASTGELFF
many,TRBJ2-5,NA,TRBV10-3,TGTGCCATCAGTGAGTCGAATTTCGGGACCTCACTGGGAGAGACCCAGTACTTC,CAISESNFGTSLGETQYF
many,TRBJ1-4,NA,TRBV5-6,TGTGCCAGCAGCCCCCGGGGTGAGGCTAATGAAAAACTGTTTTTT,CASSPRGEANEKLFF
many,TRBJ1-6,NA,TRBV27,TGTGCCAGCGGGCCCAGTGGGGTCGGCAATTCACCCCTCCACTTT,CASGPSGVGNSPLHF
many,TRBJ1-4,NA,TRBV2,TGTGCCAGCGGGGCAAGGGCGGATGAAAAACTGTTTTTT,CASGARADEKLFF
NA,TRBJ1-1,NA,TRBV27,TGTACCAGCAGAAAGAGGGAAGGCGCTGGAGCTTTCTTT,CTSRKREGAGAFF
NA,TRBJ1-6,NA,TRBV20-1,TGCAGTGCTAGAGGGACGGTCAGCTCCTATAATTCACCCCTCCACTTT,CSARGTVSSYNSPLHF
many,TRBJ2-2,NA,TRBV9,TGTGCCAGCAGTTTAACCGGGACACTAAACACCGGGGAGCTGTTTTTT,CASSLTGTLNTGELFF
many,TRBJ1-2,NA,TRBV7-8,TGTGCCAGCAGCCCCGAGGAGAACTATGGCTACACCTTC,CASSPEENYGYTF
medium-sized,TRBJ2-2,NA,TRBV20-1,TGCAGTGCTAGAGATTATTCAGCGAACACCGGGGAGCTGTTTTTT,CSARDYSANTGELFF
many,TRBJ2-3,NA,TRBV20-1,TGCAGTGCTAGAGGTCGGGGAGACACAGATACGCAGTATTTT,CSARGRGDTDTQYF
many,TRBJ2-7,NA,TRBV29-1,TGCAGCGTTACTGTGGGGGATGTCGAGCAGTACTTC,CSVTVGDVEQYF
NA,TRBJ2-5,TRBD1,TRBV15,TGTGCCACCAGCAGAGACACCGGGACAGGGGGAGAGACCCAGTACTTC,CATSRDTGTGGETQYF
many,TRBJ1-1,NA,TRBV29-1,TGCAGCGCTCAGGCGGGGGGGACCGGGGCGACTGAAGCTTTCTTT,CSAQAGGTGATEAFF
NA,TRBJ1-4,TRBD1,TRBV5-8,TGTGCCAGCAGCTTGGCGGACAGGGGCGGTGAAAAACTGTTTTTT,CASSLADRGGEKLFF
medium-sized,TRBJ2-7,NA,TRBV13,TGTGCCAGCAGCTTCCACTCGACTACCTACGAGCAGTACTTC,CASSFHSTTYEQYF
few,TRBJ1-2,NA,TRBV12-3/TRBV12-4,TGTGCCACCGAGAGGGCCCGGGGCTACACCTTC,CATERARGYTF
NA,TRBJ1-3,NA,TRBV20-1,TGCAGTGCTAGATTGGGCTATTTT,CSARLGYF
NA,TRBJ2-3,NA,TRBV11-2,TGTGCCAGCAGTCACAGGGCGAGAGGAGGCACAGATACGCAGTATTTT,CASSHRARGGTDTQYF
NA,TRBJ1-2,NA,TRBV12-3/TRBV12-4,TGTGCCTGCAGTTTCGACGACGACGGTGGTAACTATGGCTACACCTTC,CACSFDDDGGNYGYTF
many,TRBJ2-7,NA,TRBV29-1,TGCAGCGTTGAGTCGGCGGGAAACTACGAGCAGTACTTC,CSVESAGNYEQYF
many,TRBJ2-2,TRBD1,TRBV27,TGTGCCAGCAGTTTAACCCTCCGGACAGGGGGCGACGGGGAGCTGTTTTTT,CASSLTLRTGGDGELFF
many,TRBJ1-5,NA,TRBV5-5,TGTGCCAGCAGCTCCGGGACGGATACTAGCAATCAGTCCCAGCATTTT,CASSSGTDTSNQSQHF
many,TRBJ2-4,NA,TRBV30,TGTGCCTGGAGATCGACTAGGGCGGTGGATTTAGCCAAAAACATTCAGTACTTC,CAWRSTRAVDLAKNIQYF
many,TRBJ2-7,NA,TRBV4-1,TGCGCCAGCAGCGACAACCGCTACGAGCAGTACTTC,CASSDNRYEQYF
many,TRBJ2-1,NA,TRBV7-2,TGTGCCAGCAGCTTGGCTTTAGCCGGGGGTGAGCAGTTCTTC,CASSLALAGGEQFF
NA,TRBJ2-7,NA,TRBV7-6,TGTGCCAGCAGCCCGCGAATGGGGGACGAGCAGTACTTC,CASSPRMGDEQYF
NA,TRBJ1-6,TRBD1,TRBV6-1,TGTGCCGGACAGGGGGTGGCCTATCATTCACCCCTCCACTTT,CAGQGVAYHSPLHF
many,TRBJ2-7,TRBD1,TRBV30,TGTGCCTGGAGTTCAGGGGGCTACGAGCAGTACTTC,CAWSSGGYEQYF
medium-sized,TRBJ2-2,NA,TRBV2,TGTGCCAGCAGTACTTGGAGCACCGGGGAGCTGTTTTTT,CASSTWSTGELFF
many,TRBJ2-1,TRBD1,TRBV18,TGTGCCAGCTCTCCCCGGGGACAGGGGGCCGAAGGGAGGCAGTTCTTC,CASSPRGQGAEGRQFF
few,TRBJ2-3,NA,TRBV5-4,TGTGCCAGCAGCCTAGAATCGGCTGGTACAGATACGCAGTATTTT,CASSLESAGTDTQYF
many,TRBJ2-5,TRBD2,TRBV11-3,TGTGCCAGCAGCTCCGGGACTAGCGAGGGTGAGACCCAGTACTTC,CASSSGTSEGETQYF
NA,TRBJ2-7,TRBD2,TRBV20-1,TGCAGTGCTAGATCCGGGACTAGCGGGGACTACTACGAGCAGTACTTC,CSARSGTSGDYYEQYF
many,TRBJ1-2,NA,TRBV20-1,TGCAGTGCTAGAGTGGTACAGAACTATGGCTACACCTTC,CSARVVQNYGYTF
NA,TRBJ1-4,TRBD1,TRBV5-1,TGCGCCAGCAGCTTAGGGGGACAGGGGGGTGAAAAACTGTTCTTT,CASSLGGQGGEKLFF
few,TRBJ1-2,NA,TRBV2,TGTTCCTGCAGCCGGACAGACTTACCCGACTATGGCTACACCTTC,CSCSRTDLPDYGYTF
few,TRBJ2-7,TRBD1,TRBV6-5,TGTGCCAGCAGTTCCCGCGACAGGGACAACGAGCAGTACTTC,CASSSRDRDNEQYF
NA,TRBJ2-2,TRBD1,TRBV5-1,TGCGCCAGCAGCAGGAAATACGGGACAGGGGGCAACACCGGGGAGCTGTTTTTT,CASSRKYGTGGNTGELFF
NA,TRBJ2-7,TRBD2,TRBV28,TGTGCCAGCAGTTCGGGACTAGCGGGAGGGGATGACGAGCAGTACTTC,CASSSGLAGGDDEQYF
many,TRBJ2-1,NA,TRBV27,TGTGCCAGCAGTTTGACTAGGGGGCTTCTCAATGAGCAGTTCTTC,CASSLTRGLLNEQFF
many,TRBJ2-2,TRBD2,TRBV6-2/TRBV6-3,TGTGCCAGCACAATCGGACTAGCGGGAGTAGGAACCGGGGAGCTGTTTTTT,CASTIGLAGVGTGELFF
once,TRBJ2-7,NA,TRBV10-3,TGTGCCCGCTATCAGGGGTTCTCCTACGAGCATTACTTC,CARYQGFSYEHYF
many,TRBJ2-1,NA,TRBV6-2/TRBV6-3,TGTGCCAGCAGTTATGCTAGCTACAATGAGCAGTTCTTC,CASSYASYNEQFF
few,TRBJ1-2,TRBD1,TRBV6-5,TGTGCCAGCAGTTACTCCCAGGGGGATTTTTCTGGCTACACCTTC,CASSYSQGDFSGYTF
medium-sized,TRBJ2-7,TRBD1,TRBV5-1,TGCGCCAGCAGCTTGTCAGGGGGTCATGACGAGCAGTACTTC,CASSLSGGHDEQYF
many,TRBJ2-7,NA,TRBV10-2,TGCGCCAGCAGGAGGGACGTGAACTACGAGCAGTACTTC,CASRRDVNYEQYF
many,TRBJ1-1,NA,TRBV7-2,TGTGCCAGCAGCACCATGGTGAACACTGAAGCTTTCTTT,CASSTMVNTEAFF